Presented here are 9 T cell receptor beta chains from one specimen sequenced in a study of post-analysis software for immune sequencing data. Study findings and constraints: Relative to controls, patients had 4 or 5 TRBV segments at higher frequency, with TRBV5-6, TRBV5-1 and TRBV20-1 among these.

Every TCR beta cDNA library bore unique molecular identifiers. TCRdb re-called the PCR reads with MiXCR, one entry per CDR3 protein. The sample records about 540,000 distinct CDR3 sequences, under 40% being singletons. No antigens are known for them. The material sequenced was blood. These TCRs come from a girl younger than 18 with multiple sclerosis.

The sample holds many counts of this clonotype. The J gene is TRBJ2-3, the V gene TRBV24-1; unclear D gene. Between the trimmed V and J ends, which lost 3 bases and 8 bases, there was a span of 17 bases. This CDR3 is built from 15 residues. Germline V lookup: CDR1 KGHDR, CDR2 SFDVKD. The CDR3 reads CATSDAADRRGTQYF. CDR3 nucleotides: TGTGCCACCAGTGATGCTGCAGATCGACGAGGTACGCAGTATTTT.

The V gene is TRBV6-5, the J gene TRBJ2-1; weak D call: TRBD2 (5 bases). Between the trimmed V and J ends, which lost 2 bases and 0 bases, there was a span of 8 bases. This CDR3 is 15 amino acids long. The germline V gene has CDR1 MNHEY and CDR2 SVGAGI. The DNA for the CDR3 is TGTGCCAGCAGTTACGTAGGGAGCTCCTACAATGAGCAGTTCTTC. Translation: CASSYVGSSYNEQFF.

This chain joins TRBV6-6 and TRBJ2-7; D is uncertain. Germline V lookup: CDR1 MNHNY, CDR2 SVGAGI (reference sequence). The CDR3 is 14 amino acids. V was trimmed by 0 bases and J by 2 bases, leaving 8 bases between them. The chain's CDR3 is CASSYSDQAYEQYF. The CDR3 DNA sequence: TGTGCCAGCAGTTACTCGGATCAGGCCTACGAGCAGTACTTC.

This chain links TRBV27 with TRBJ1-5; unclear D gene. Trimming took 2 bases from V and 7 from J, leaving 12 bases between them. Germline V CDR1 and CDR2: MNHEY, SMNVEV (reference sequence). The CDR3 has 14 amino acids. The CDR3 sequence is CASSLGGPGQPQHF. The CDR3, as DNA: TGTGCCAGCAGTTTAGGAGGCCCGGGACAGCCCCAGCATTTT.

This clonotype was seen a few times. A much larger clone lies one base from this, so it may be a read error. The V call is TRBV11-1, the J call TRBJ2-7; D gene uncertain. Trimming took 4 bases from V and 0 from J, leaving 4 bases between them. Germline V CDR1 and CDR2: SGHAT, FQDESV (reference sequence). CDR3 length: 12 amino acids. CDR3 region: CASSSYSYEQYF. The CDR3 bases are TGTGCCAGCAGCTCCTACTCCTACGAGCAGTACTTC.

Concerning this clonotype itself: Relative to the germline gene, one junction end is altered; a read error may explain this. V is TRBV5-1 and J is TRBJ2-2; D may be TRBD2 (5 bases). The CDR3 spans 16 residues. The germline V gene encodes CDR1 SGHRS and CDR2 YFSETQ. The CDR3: CASSLLDPFNTGERFF. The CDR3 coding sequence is TGCGCCAGCAGCTTGTTGGACCCTTTCAACACCGGGGAGCGGTTTTTT.

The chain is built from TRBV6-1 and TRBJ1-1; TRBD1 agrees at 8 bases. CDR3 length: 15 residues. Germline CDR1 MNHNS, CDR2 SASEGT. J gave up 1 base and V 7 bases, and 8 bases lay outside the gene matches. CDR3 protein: CASTSTGVGNTEAFF. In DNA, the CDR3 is TGTGCCAGCACCTCGACAGGGGTGGGGAACACTGAAGCTTTCTTT.

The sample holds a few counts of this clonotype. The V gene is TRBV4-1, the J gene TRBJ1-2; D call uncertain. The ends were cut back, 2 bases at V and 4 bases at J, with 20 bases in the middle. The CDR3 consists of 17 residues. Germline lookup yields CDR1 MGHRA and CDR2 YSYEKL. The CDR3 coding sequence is TGCGCCAGCAGCCAAAACCACCCCTCAGGATCAGTCTATGGCTACACCTTC. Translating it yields CASSQNHPSGSVYGYTF.

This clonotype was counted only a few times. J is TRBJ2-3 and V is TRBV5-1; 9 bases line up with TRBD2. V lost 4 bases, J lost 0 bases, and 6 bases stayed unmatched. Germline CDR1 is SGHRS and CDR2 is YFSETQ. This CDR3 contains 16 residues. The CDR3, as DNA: TGCGCCAGCAGCGTCGCTAGCGGGGCGAGCACAGATACGCAGTATTTT. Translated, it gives CASSVASGASTDTQYF.